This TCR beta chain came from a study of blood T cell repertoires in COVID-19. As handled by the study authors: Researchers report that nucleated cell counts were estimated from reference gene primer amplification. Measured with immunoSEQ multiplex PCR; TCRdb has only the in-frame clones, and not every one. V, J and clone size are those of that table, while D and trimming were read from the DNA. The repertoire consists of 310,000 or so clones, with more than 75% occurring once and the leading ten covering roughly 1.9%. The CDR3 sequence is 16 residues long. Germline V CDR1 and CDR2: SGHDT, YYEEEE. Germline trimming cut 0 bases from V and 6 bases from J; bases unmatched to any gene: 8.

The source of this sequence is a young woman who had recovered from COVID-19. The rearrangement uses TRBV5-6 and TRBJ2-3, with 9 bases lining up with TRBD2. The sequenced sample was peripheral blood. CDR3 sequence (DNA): TGTGCCAGCAGCTTGGTGGTTAGCGGGGGTGTCGATACGCAGTATTTT. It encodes CASSLVVSGGVDTQYF. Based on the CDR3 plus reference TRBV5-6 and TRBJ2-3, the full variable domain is DAGVTQSPTHLIKTRGQQVTLRCSPKSGHDTVSWYQQALGQGPQFIFQYYEEEERQRGNFPDRFSGHQFPNYSSELNVNALLLGDSALYLCASSLVVSGGVDTQYFGPGTRLTVL.